Each of the 21 T cell receptor beta chains below was sequenced from the same sample in a study of blood T cell repertoires in COVID-19. Method: immunoSEQ multiplex PCR; TCRdb's copy keeps in-frame clones and lacks some. The sample contains 330,000 or so clones, about 88% of which appear only once. Specimen: PBMCs or T cells enriched from blood (not recorded which). The source of these receptors is a woman under 40 who had been exposed to COVID-19.

This chain links TRBV5-1 with TRBJ1-6, with D unclear. Trimming took 2 bases from V and 4 from J, leaving 7 bases between them. The CDR3 consists of 14 residues. From germline, CDR1 is SGHRS and CDR2 YFSETQ. Here the CDR3 reads CASSLSFYNSPLHF. The CDR3 DNA follows: TGCGCCAGCAGCTTATCGTTTTATAATTCACCCCTCCACTTT. The variable domain in full, completed from reference TRBV5-1 and TRBJ1-6, reads KAGVTQTPRYLIKTRGQQVTLSCSPISGHRSVSWYQQTPGQGLQFLFEYFSETQRNKGNFPGRFSGRQFSNSRSEMNVSTLELGDSALYLCASSLSFYNSPLHFGNGTRLTVT.

The genes are TRBV28 and TRBJ1-5; D call uncertain. The ends were cut back, 2 bases at V and 2 bases at J, with 7 bases in the middle. Germline V gene sequence: CDR1 MDHEN, CDR2 SYDVKM. This CDR3 has 14 amino acids. In DNA form, the CDR3 reads TGTGCCAGCAGTTTAGGCTCCGGCAATCAGCCCCAGCATTTT. Its translation is CASSLGSGNQPQHF. Based on the CDR3 plus reference TRBV28 and TRBJ1-5, the full variable domain is DVKVTQSSRYLVKRTGEKVFLECVQDMDHENMFWYRQDPGLGLRLIYFSYDVKMKEKGDIPEGYSVSREKKERFSLILESASTNQTSMYLCASSLGSGNQPQHFGDGTRLSIL.

The table lists this clone with a few counts. The CDR3 nucleotides read TGTGCCAGCAGCTCCTGGACAGCGGGAAACACCATATATTTT. It yields the protein CASSSWTAGNTIYF. This chain links TRBV7-9 with TRBJ1-3; a weak D match, TRBD1 (6 bases). The germline CDR1 and CDR2 sequences are SEHNR and FQNEAQ (reference sequence). CDR3 size: 14 residues. Trimming took 4 bases from V and 4 from J, leaving 11 bases between them.

The chain is built from TRBV7-9 and TRBJ1-1; 7 nucleotides agree with TRBD1. CDR1 is SEHNR and CDR2 is FQNEAQ in the germline V gene (reference sequence). CDR3 length: 12 residues. The J segment lost 6 bases and the V segment lost 5 bases, leaving 3 bases of the junction unmatched. The CDR3 here is CASSPDRAEAFF. The CDR3 region has the DNA TGTGCCAGCAGCCCCGACAGGGCTGAAGCTTTCTTT.

This clone was seen only a few times. The V and J genes are TRBV7-9 and TRBJ2-7, with 7 bases aligning to TRBD2. V lost 5 bases to trimming and J lost 5 bases; unmatched junction nucleotides: 12. The CDR3 runs to 15 residues. Germline lookup yields CDR1 SEHNR and CDR2 FQNEAQ (reference sequence). For the CDR3, the DNA is TGTGCCAGCAGCCCCAGTGAGACTAGCCATCACGAGCAGTACTTC. Its protein product is CASSPSETSHHEQYF. Variable domain in full (rest from reference TRBV7-9 and TRBJ2-7): DTGVSQNPRHKITKRGQNVTFRCDPISEHNRLYWYRQTLGQGPEFLTYFQNEAQLEKSRLLSDRFSAERPKGSFSTLEIQRTEQGDSAMYLCASSPSETSHHEQYFGPGTRLTVT.

This clone was counted a single time. The chain links TRBV3-1 (or the pseudogene TRBV3-2) to TRBJ2-7; 8 bases match TRBD1. In germline, CDR1 is LGHDT, CDR2 YNNKEL (reference sequence). The CDR3 is made up of 15 amino acids. The V and J ends lost 1 base and 2 bases, in that order; junction bases with no gene match: 4. CDR3 protein: CASSQGTGMAYEQYF. In DNA form, the CDR3 reads TGTGCCAGCAGCCAAGGGACAGGGATGGCCTACGAGCAGTACTTC.

This rearrangement joins TRBV7-3 to TRBJ1-1; TRBD1 might be the D (6 bases). Trimming pared 3 bases from V and 1 base from J, leaving 12 bases between. Germline V gives CDR1 SGHTA, CDR2 FQGTGA. The CDR3 has 15 amino acids. The CDR3 DNA is TGTGCCAGCAGCTTGCGCCCGACAGGGAACACTGAAGCTTTCTTT. As protein: CASSLRPTGNTEAFF.

The rearrangement links TRBV5-1 to TRBJ2-1; 11 nucleotides align to TRBD2. In germline, CDR1 is SGHRS, CDR2 YFSETQ. V lost 4 bases, J lost 2 bases, and 2 bases stayed unmatched. CDR3 length: 15 residues. CDR3 coding DNA: TGCGCCAGCAGCCCGACTAGCGGGACCTACAATGAGCAGTTCTTC. Encoded protein: CASSPTSGTYNEQFF.

This sequence joins TRBV9 and TRBJ2-5; TRBD2 matches at 7 bases. V lost 0 bases and J lost 1; bases outside the gene matches: 3. Germline CDR1 SGDLS, CDR2 YYNGEE. The CDR3 consists of 15 residues. The CDR3 sequence: CASSVGGRVQETQYF. The CDR3 DNA reads TGTGCCAGCAGCGTAGGGGGGAGGGTCCAAGAGACCCAGTACTTC.

Of note for this clone: A read error may account for a junction end that differs from germline. V gene TRBV6-5 combines with J gene TRBJ2-7; TRBD1 aligns across 7 bases. This CDR3 is built from 14 residues. Germline values: CDR1 MNHEY, CDR2 SVGAGI. Here the CDR3 DNA reads TGTGCCAGCAGTAACTCTGGGACAGAATACGAGCAGTACTTC. Protein: CASSNSGTEYEQYF.

The genes are TRBV5-1 and TRBJ2-7; 8 nucleotides agree with TRBD2. J lost 2 bases, V lost 0 bases, and 10 bases had no gene match. The CDR3 totals 17 residues. Germline CDR1 reads SGHRS; CDR2 reads YFSETQ. As DNA, the CDR3 is TGCGCCAGCAGCTTGGTGGGTTCTAGCGGGTTTCCCTACGAGCAGTACTTC. As protein: CASSLVGSSGFPYEQYF.

The chain links TRBV7-8 to TRBJ2-7, with 7 bases fitting TRBD2. The V and J ends lost 7 bases and 3 bases, in that order; junction bases with no gene match: 15. The CDR3 sequence is 16 residues long. Germline V gene lookup returns CDR1 SGHVS and CDR2 FQNEAQ. In DNA form, the CDR3 reads TGTGCCAGCACTACCCCGGGGAGGGACCCTTACTACGAGCAGTACTTC. Its protein is CASTTPGRDPYYEQYF.

The V gene is TRBV6-5, the J gene TRBJ2-5; D gene uncertain. The CDR3 totals 14 residues. CDR1 and CDR2 (germline): MNHEY, SVGAGI. The V gene lost 0 bases and the J gene lost 1 base, with 6 bases spanning the gap. The DNA of the CDR3 is TGTGCCAGCAGTTACTCGAACAGCCAAGAGACCCAGTACTTC. Its translation is CASSYSNSQETQYF.

Details on this clone: The sample has other DNA sequences that encode this CDR3 too. The CDR3 bases are TGCGCCAGCAGCTGGGGACAGGGAAGCACAGATACGCAGTATTTT. Its translation: CASSWGQGSTDTQYF. The chain joins TRBV5-1 to TRBJ2-3; 9 bases match TRBD1. Germline CDR1 reads SGHRS; CDR2 reads YFSETQ. The V and J ends lost 3 bases and 0 bases, in that order; junction bases with no gene match: 2. This CDR3 contains 15 residues.

The rearrangement uses TRBV21-1 and TRBJ1-4; the D segment call TRBD1 is taken from the table without a DNA check. TRBV21-1 is termed a pseudogene. The CDR3 sequence is 16 residues long. CDR3 DNA sequence: TGTGCCAGCAGCACCGACAGGGAGGTCCGAATTGGAAAACTGTTTTTT. Translating gives CASSTDREVRIGKLFF.

The chain recombines TRBV15 with TRBJ1-3; 8 bases match TRBD1. The V segment lost 0 bases and the J segment 0 bases; nucleotides outside the gene matches: 1. The CDR3 contains 16 residues. The germline V gene encodes CDR1 LNHNV and CDR2 YYDKDF (reference sequence). CDR3 DNA sequence: TGTGCCACCAGCAGAGATGGACAGGGCTCTGGAAACACCATATATTTT. Protein product: CATSRDGQGSGNTIYF.

The chain recombines TRBV28 with TRBJ2-7; 8 bases map to TRBD1. The CDR3 totals 17 residues. Germline-derived CDR1 and CDR2 are MDHEN and SYDVKM. V shed 5 bases and J 0 bases; nucleotides not matched to a gene: 12. DNA for the CDR3: TGTGCCAGCAGTCTCGGACAGGGTTCTCTAAGCTCCTACGAGCAGTACTTC. Its protein is CASSLGQGSLSSYEQYF.

The chain carries TRBV19 and TRBJ1-5; 7 bases line up with TRBD1. Germline CDR1 is LNHDA and CDR2 is SQIVND (reference sequence). V dropped 10 bases and J dropped 0; count of bases not matched to a gene: 3. There are 13 residues in the CDR3. CDR3 in amino acids: CATRDSSNQPQHF. Here the CDR3 DNA reads TGTGCCACCCGGGACAGTAGCAATCAGCCCCAGCATTTT.

The rearrangement links TRBV10-2 to TRBJ2-1; 14 bases fit TRBD2. J lost 8 bases, V lost 6 bases, and 15 bases had no gene match. The CDR3 has 18 residues. Per germline, CDR1 WSHSY and CDR2 SAAADI. CDR3 sequence: CASRPGLAGGHLSYEQFF. CDR3 in DNA: TGCGCCAGCAGGCCTGGACTAGCGGGAGGCCACCTGAGTTATGAGCAGTTCTTC.

The rearrangement joins TRBV19 to TRBJ1-2; D possibly corresponds to TRBD1 (6 bases). The V end lost 7 bases, the J end lost 2 bases, and 11 bases lay between the germline ends. This CDR3 comprises 13 residues. CDR1 LNHDA and CDR2 SQIVND come from the germline V gene (reference sequence). The CDR3 spells CASTNGQNYGYTF. DNA of the CDR3: TGTGCCAGTACTAATGGACAGAACTATGGCTACACCTTC.

The chain employs TRBV5-5 and TRBJ1-1; 7 bases match TRBD1. With 5 bases clipped from V and 5 bases from J, the junction kept 12 bases outside the gene matches. Germline loops: CDR1 SGHKS, CDR2 YYEKEE (reference sequence). There are 15 residues in the CDR3. CDR3 sequence (DNA): TGTGCCAGCAGAGTTAACAGGGGCGCGGGGACTGAAGCTTTCTTT. The encoded protein is CASRVNRGAGTEAFF.